Presented here are 9 T cell receptor beta chains from one specimen sequenced in a study of T-cell memory formation after mild COVID-19. TCRdb re-called the 5' RACE reads with MiXCR, one entry per CDR3 protein. The data contain 400,000 or so distinct CDR3 sequences, 15% to 25% of them singletons. Sequences were obtained from PBMCs or a T cell subset sorted from them (not recorded which). The receptors originated from an adult woman who had mild COVID-19 (a few samples of this study predate the infection). Cell type and time point are not known.

This clonotype showed up just a few times. This chain connects TRBV5-6 to TRBJ1-5, with a tentative D call TRBD1 (6 bases). Per the germline V gene, CDR1 is SGHDT and CDR2 is YYEEEE. V was shortened by 3 bases and J by 1 base, with 17 bases between the two germline ends. The CDR3 length is 17 residues. This CDR3 is CASSSRTAAFSNQPQHF. The CDR3 nucleotides are TGTGCCAGCAGCTCCCGGACAGCTGCATTCAGCAATCAGCCCCAGCATTTT.

This clonotype was seen a handful of times. This chain uses TRBV12-3 or TRBV12-4 with TRBJ2-1; 7 bases match TRBD1. The CDR3 is made up of 14 amino acids. With V trimmed by 3 bases and J by 7 bases, 6 bases remained unmatched. The CDR3 DNA sequence: TGTGCCAGCAGTTTCGAGGGGGCGAGGAATGAGCAGTTCTTC. Its translation is CASSFEGARNEQFF.

The rearrangement joins TRBV6-5 to TRBJ1-1; D gene ambiguous. This CDR3 spans 14 amino acids. Trimming took 2 bases from V and 1 from J, leaving 8 bases between them. The V gene's germline CDR1 is MNHEY and CDR2 SVGAGI. The CDR3 nucleotides read TGTGCCAGCAGTTACGCCAGAAGGAACACTGAAGCTTTCTTT. Translating gives CASSYARRNTEAFF.

This clonotype was counted only a few times. This chain uses TRBV5-6 with TRBJ2-5; TRBD2 agrees at 14 bases. Germline V CDR1 and CDR2: SGHDT, YYEEEE. The CDR3 runs 15 residues. V shed 3 bases, J shed 5 bases, and the junction held 3 bases outside the gene matches. This CDR3 reads CASSWRTSGRETQYF. CDR3 in DNA: TGTGCCAGCAGCTGGCGGACTAGCGGGAGGGAGACCCAGTACTTC. Full variable domain (outside the CDR3, taken from reference TRBV5-6 and TRBJ2-5): DAGVTQSPTHLIKTRGQQVTLRCSPKSGHDTVSWYQQALGQGPQFIFQYYEEEERQRGNFPDRFSGHQFPNYSSELNVNALLLGDSALYLCASSWRTSGRETQYFGPGTRLLVL.

V usage is TRBV20-1 and J usage is TRBJ2-7; 8 bases are shared with TRBD2. The CDR3 contains 13 residues. Trimming took 6 bases from V and 7 from J; bases not matched to a gene: 11. The germline V gene has CDR1 DFQATT and CDR2 SNEGSKA (reference sequence). For the CDR3, the DNA is TGCAGTGCGCAGTGGGCGGGGACTAGGGAGCAGTACTTC. Its translation is CSAQWAGTREQYF.

This clonotype was seen a few times. This sequence joins TRBV6-2 or TRBV6-3 and TRBJ1-5; D is perhaps TRBD1 (5 bases). This CDR3 has 13 amino acids. In germline, CDR1 is MNHEY, CDR2 SVGEGT. V was trimmed by 2 bases and J by 4 bases, leaving 6 bases between them. The CDR3 spells CASSYHRNQPQHF. The CDR3 region has the DNA TGTGCCAGCAGTTACCACAGGAATCAGCCCCAGCATTTT.

The chain carries TRBV12-3 or TRBV12-4 and TRBJ1-1; D is ambiguous. This CDR3 is 16 amino acids long. V was cut by 4 bases and J by 3 bases, with 18 bases left in between. The CDR3 reads CASSSPDWGGDTEAFF. In nucleotides, the CDR3 is TGTGCCAGCAGTTCACCTGATTGGGGAGGTGACACTGAAGCTTTCTTT.

The V call is TRBV24-1, the J call TRBJ2-7; possibly TRBD1 or TRBD2 for D (5 bases each). Looked up from germline, CDR1 is KGHDR and CDR2 is SFDVKD. The CDR3 length is 12 residues. Trimming removed 4 bases at V and 5 bases at J, with 8 bases between. This chain's CDR3 is CATSERGHEQYF. As DNA, the CDR3 is TGTGCCACCAGTGAGAGGGGCCACGAGCAGTACTTC.

V is TRBV15 and J is TRBJ2-3; D is ambiguous. V dropped 3 bases and J dropped 0 bases, with 16 bases sitting between them. CDR3 length: 17 residues. The germline V gene has CDR1 LNHNV and CDR2 YYDKDF (reference sequence). The CDR3 here is CATSRSGTDLSTDTQYF. CDR3 in DNA: TGTGCCACCAGCAGGTCAGGTACAGACCTAAGCACAGATACGCAGTATTTT.